Listed below are T cell receptor beta chains from one sample, sequenced in a study of blood T cell repertoires in COVID-19. Clones were sequenced by immunoSEQ multiplex PCR, and TCRdb holds only the in-frame ones, with some missing. The sample records 110,000 or so clones, 80% to 90% being singletons. Specimen: peripheral blood. These receptors were collected from a human donor in a cohort sampled during active COVID-19. Both conserved end residues are part of each CDR3. The D gene is left open where the match is weak. Clone sizes are given selectively: once, few, many, or a class where the clone is expanded.

D gene	V gene	clone size	J gene	CDR3 DNA	CDR3 protein
NA	TRBV28	NA	TRBJ2-7	TGTGCCAGCAGTTTAATCGCAGGGCAGGGCGAGTACTTC	CASSLIAGQGEYF
TRBD1	TRBV5-1	NA	TRBJ2-6	TGCGCCAGCAGACCGGGACAGGGGGCCTCTGGGGCCAACGTCCTGACTTTC	CASRPGQGASGANVLTF
NA	TRBV5-6	NA	TRBJ2-3	TGTGCCAGCAGCTTGCAGGTCGGGGTCGATACGCAGTATTTT	CASSLQVGVDTQYF
NA	TRBV5-1	NA	TRBJ2-3	TGCGCCAGCAATCAGAACGGGGGAGGCGCAGATACGCAGTATTTT	CASNQNGGGADTQYF
TRBD1	TRBV19	NA	TRBJ2-1	TGTGCCAGTAGTATACTCACAGGGGGCTACAATGAGCAGTTCTTC	CASSILTGGYNEQFF
TRBD2	TRBV7-9	NA	TRBJ2-7	TGTGCCAGCAGCGGCGGGGGGGGGTCGTTCGAGCAGTACTTC	CASSGGGGSFEQYF
NA	TRBV6-6	NA	TRBJ2-7	TGTGCCAGCAGCCCCAGAAGGGAGATGTACTACGAGCAGTACTTC	CASSPRREMYYEQYF
NA	TRBV6-5	NA	TRBJ1-1	TGTGCCACTGCGAAATGGAACAGTGGTTCTGAAGCTTTCTTT	CATAKWNSGSEAFF
NA	TRBV11-3	NA	TRBJ2-3	TGTGCCAGCAGTCCTCGGGTAAAGGGGGATACGCAGTATTTT	CASSPRVKGDTQYF
NA	TRBV3-1/TRBV3-2	NA	TRBJ2-7	TGTGCCAGCAGCCTAACAGGGGGGGCTCCCCGAGAGCAGTACTTC	CASSLTGGAPREQYF
TRBD1	TRBV28	NA	TRBJ1-5	TGTGCCAGCAGTTATCCAGGGGGCAGTAGCAATCAGCCCCAGCATTTT	CASSYPGGSSNQPQHF
NA	TRBV15	NA	TRBJ2-7	TGTGCCACCAGCAGAGGGGGGGTAGGCTACGAGCAGTACTTC	CATSRGGVGYEQYF
NA	TRBV3-1/TRBV3-2	NA	TRBJ2-3	TGTGCCAGCAGCCAAGTGGCGGGAACAGATACGCAGTATTTT	CASSQVAGTDTQYF
NA	TRBV24-1	NA	TRBJ2-2	TGTGCCACCAGTGATTTCGGGCAGGGGAAGACCGGGGAGCTGTTTTTT	CATSDFGQGKTGELFF
TRBD1	TRBV5-1	NA	TRBJ2-7	TGCGCCAGCAGCGCGACCGGGACAGGGGCCGAGCAGTACTTC	CASSATGTGAEQYF
TRBD1	TRBV11-3	once	TRBJ2-5	TGTGCCAGCAGCGGGGGACAGGGGGTTTCAAGATTGACCCAGTACTTC	CASSGGQGVSRLTQYF
TRBD2	TRBV6-5	NA	TRBJ2-7	TGTGCCAGCCGTTCACTAGCGGGAACTGGGGCCTCCGAGCAGTACTTC	CASRSLAGTGASEQYF
TRBD1	TRBV6-5	NA	TRBJ2-3	TGTGCCAGCAGGAGGTGGGACAGGGGCACAGATACGCAGTATTTT	CASRRWDRGTDTQYF
TRBD1	TRBV5-1	NA	TRBJ2-1	TGCGCCAGCAGCTTACAGGGGGCTGGGAATGAGCAGTTCTTC	CASSLQGAGNEQFF
NA	TRBV28	NA	TRBJ2-7	TGTGCCAGCAGTTTATTAGGCATGGCGGGTCAGGGGCACTACGAGCAGTACTTC	CASSLLGMAGQGHYEQYF
NA	TRBV7-2	NA	TRBJ2-7	TGTGCCAGCAGCTTCCATCCCCTATCCTACGAGCAGTACTTC	CASSFHPLSYEQYF
TRBD2	TRBV5-1	once	TRBJ2-3	TGCGCCAGCAGGACTGGCGGGGGGGCAGGCGGTACGCAGTATTTT	CASRTGGGAGGTQYF
NA	TRBV27	NA	TRBJ1-1	TGTGCCAGCAGTTTTGGAGGGGTGCAGAACACTGAAGCTTTCTTT	CASSFGGVQNTEAFF
NA	TRBV7-2	NA	TRBJ2-7	TGTGCCAGCAGCTTCGGACAGTCCGACGAGCAGTACTTC	CASSFGQSDEQYF
NA	TRBV14	NA	TRBJ2-5	TGTGCCAGCAGCCCTTCGAAAAGGGGGAGAGGAAAAGAGACCCAGTACTTC	CASSPSKRGRGKETQYF
TRBD1	TRBV19	NA	TRBJ1-1	TGTGCCAGTAGTATCGGGACAGGGGTTGCTGAAGCTTTCTTT	CASSIGTGVAEAFF
NA	TRBV5-6	NA	TRBJ2-5	TGTGCCAGCAGCCCAGGACAGAAAGACCAAGAGACCCAGTACTTC	CASSPGQKDQETQYF
NA	TRBV28	NA	TRBJ2-7	TGTGCCAGCAGTTTACCAGGGAAAAGCTCCTATGAGCAGTACTTC	CASSLPGKSSYEQYF
NA	TRBV7-9	NA	TRBJ1-1	TGTGCCAGCAGCCAACAGGGGAACACTGAAGCTTTCTTT	CASSQQGNTEAFF
NA	TRBV6-5	NA	TRBJ1-2	TGTGCCAGCAGTTTTTCAAGGTCCTCGGGCTATGGCTACACCTTC	CASSFSRSSGYGYTF
TRBD2	TRBV3-1/TRBV3-2	NA	TRBJ2-1	TGTGCCAGCAGCCGGACTAGCGGGATTTCCTACAATGAGCAGTTCTTC	CASSRTSGISYNEQFF
TRBD2	TRBV11-2	NA	TRBJ2-1	TGTGCCAGCAGCTTGGGGACTAGTACCCATGAGCAGTTCTTC	CASSLGTSTHEQFF